These 29 T cell receptor beta chains were sequenced from one sample in a study of tumor-infiltrating lymphocytes in primary liver carcinoma. Co-extracting RNA and DNA was done with about 18-33 mg of unsorted bulk tissue as input. Priming with a constant-region primer yielded TCR beta cDNA from about 480 ng total RNA. Employing slightly modified ARM-PCR, three nested multiplex PCR rounds were run, and these gave rise to the TCR beta libraries. A C-beta reverse primer was combined with TRBV1-TRBV30 forward primers in the first two PCR rounds, and each round had roughly 9 cycles. Each CDR3 protein gets one entry after TCRdb re-called the multiplex PCR reads with MiXCR. This table has 100,000 or so distinct CDR3 sequences, roughly 85% appearing once. Sequencing was performed on liver tumor tissue from sampling region 3. Described subset: tumor region T3, left-lateral pole. These receptors all come from a man between 35 and 55 years old with primary liver carcinoma and hepatitis B virus infection.

This clonotype has just a few counts. The junction shows a germline mismatch at one end, possibly a read error. The chain combines TRBV29-1 with TRBJ2-7, with D uncertain. Per germline, CDR1 SQVTM and CDR2 ANQGSEA. The CDR3 has 13 amino acids. CDR3 sequence reads: CSVVGAPTCEQYF. CDR3 nucleotides: TGCAGTGTTGTTGGCGCCCCCACCTGCGAGCAGTACTTC.

A word on this clonotype: At one end the junction does not follow the germline gene, possibly because of a read error. The rearrangement joins TRBV29-1 to TRBJ2-2, with TRBD2 identical over 7 bases. From germline, CDR1 is SQVTM and CDR2 ANQGSEA. The CDR3 length is 12 residues. The CDR3 DNA reads as TGCAGTGTGCCTGAGGGGAGCGGGGAGCTGATTTTT. It is translated as CSVPEGSGELIF.

The chain carries TRBV10-3 and TRBJ1-1, with D perhaps matching TRBD1 (6 bases). The CDR3 loop spans 15 amino acids. Germline values: CDR1 ENHRY, CDR2 SYGVKD. V lost 9 bases and J 1 base, leaving 18 bases between the germline ends. The CDR3 loop reads CAIPTGGHENTEAFF. The CDR3 DNA is TGTGCCATTCCCACCGGGGGACATGAGAACACTGAAGCTTTCTTT.

A word on this clonotype: A read error is likely, as this CDR3 ends without the conserved phenylalanine or tryptophan. The J gene is TRBJ2-3, the V gene TRBV10-1; maybe TRBD1 (5 bases). V lost 2 bases, J lost 2 bases, and 14 bases lay in between. Germline CDR1 reads WNHNN; CDR2 reads SYGVQD (reference sequence). This CDR3 has 16 residues. This CDR3 reads CASSERGRGSTDTQYY. CDR3 bases: TGCGCCAGCAGTGAGCGAGGAAGGGGCTCCACAGATACGCAGTATTAT.

Remarks on this clonotype: One end of the junction fails to match germline, which may point to a read error. V gene TRBV12-3 or TRBV12-4 combines with J gene TRBJ2-5; D gene unclear. This CDR3 is 13 amino acids long. CDR3 sequence: CASSLVHVETQYF. CDR3 DNA: TGTGCCAGCAGTTTGGTGCATGTGGAGACTCAGTACTTC.

Concerning this clonotype itself: The junction and the germline gene differ at one end; a read error may be behind it. J is TRBJ1-4 and V is TRBV12-3 or TRBV12-4; the D gene is possibly TRBD1 (6 bases). This CDR3 region has 13 residues. The CDR3 nucleotides read TGTGCCTGCAGTGTATCAGGGGTCGAAAAACTGTATTTT. Its protein is CACSVSGVEKLYF.

The count of this clonotype is one. Here the CDR3 omits its conserved ending phenylalanine or tryptophan, so a read error is the likely source. The chain uses TRBV5-1 and TRBJ1-5; the D is unclear. The germline V gene has CDR1 SGHRS and CDR2 YFSETQ. The CDR3 is 15 amino acids. The germline V and J ends were trimmed by 6 bases and 0 bases, with 13 bases remaining between them. CDR3 coding DNA: TGCGCCAGCAACCCATGGGCGAATAGCAATCAGCCCCAGCATCTT. It specifies CASNPWANSNQPQHL.

Notes on this clonotype: A much larger clone sits a single nucleotide away, making a read error possible. The gene calls are TRBV14 and TRBJ1-1; possibly TRBD1 for D (6 bases). This CDR3 comprises 14 residues. Germline V gives CDR1 SGHDN, CDR2 FVKESK. This chain's CDR3 is CVSSHRTANTEAFF. The CDR3 nucleotides are TGTGTCAGCAGCCATCGGACAGCCAACACTGAAGCTTTCTTT.

The gene calls are TRBV7-8 and TRBJ2-1; unclear D gene. CDR3 length: 15 amino acids. Germline assignment: CDR1 SGHVS and CDR2 FQNEAQ. The V and J ends lost 1 base and 16 bases respectively, with 23 bases between them. The DNA of the CDR3 is TGTGCCAGCAGCTTAGGGACGACCTCCTACAATGCGCACTTCTTC. Residues: CASSLGTTSYNAHFF.

The chain combines TRBV2 with TRBJ1-1; no clear D gene. Germline loops: CDR1 SNHLY, CDR2 FYNNEI. This CDR3 region has 14 residues. V dropped 0 bases and J dropped 3 bases, with 8 bases sitting between them. The chain's CDR3 is CASSEASYYTEAFF. The CDR3 DNA is TGTGCCAGCAGTGAAGCAAGCTATTACACTGAAGCTTTCTTT.

Concerning this clonotype: This is likely a read error, given that the CDR3 carries no conserved phenylalanine or tryptophan at its end. The chain carries TRBV11-2 and TRBJ2-7; D is ambiguous. The CDR3 totals 14 residues. CDR1 and CDR2 (germline): SGHAT, FQNNGV. Trimming pared 5 bases from V and 0 bases from J, leaving 11 bases between. The CDR3 DNA is TGTGCCAGCAGCCCTAATAGGAACTCCTACGAGCAGTACTAC. Residues: CASSPNRNSYEQYY.

Notes on this clonotype: One end of the junction fails to match germline, which may point to a read error. The chain couples TRBV29-1 to TRBJ2-5; D not certain. Germline assignment: CDR1 SQVTM and CDR2 ANQGSEA. The CDR3 length is 14 residues. The CDR3 nucleotides are TGCAGTATTGAATTCCCAGCCGCCCAAGGGACCCAGTACTTC. This sequence encodes CSIEFPAAQGTQYF.

The gene calls are TRBV12-3 or TRBV12-4 and TRBJ2-5, with 7 bases that match TRBD2. The CDR3 has 14 residues. Germline trimming cut 7 bases from V and 7 bases from J; bases unmatched to any gene: 12. This CDR3 reads CASIPREDLSTQYF. The DNA for the CDR3 is TGTGCCAGCATTCCCCGGGAGGATCTGTCGACCCAGTACTTC.

This clonotype was recorded once. This likely comes from a read error, as the CDR3 has no conserved phenylalanine or tryptophan at its end. V and J are TRBV29-1 and TRBJ2-5; TRBD2 aligns across 8 bases. CDR3 length: 12 amino acids. Germline CDR1 is SQVTM and CDR2 is ANQGSEA. Written as DNA, the CDR3 is TGCTGCGCGCTACTAGCGGAAGAGACCCAGTACCTC. Its translation is CCALLAEETQYL.

For this clonotype: Because the CDR3 is missing its conserved closing phenylalanine or tryptophan, this is likely a read error. The rearrangement links TRBV29-1 to TRBJ1-1; 8 positions agree with TRBD1. The CDR3 runs 15 residues. Germline loops: CDR1 SQVTM, CDR2 ANQGSEA. CDR3 in DNA: TGCAACGGGTCAGGGGGCTGGGGAATGGACACTGAAGCTTTCTCT. As protein: CNGSGGWGMDTEAFS.

This clonotype was counted only a few times. The rearrangement uses TRBV19 and TRBJ2-7; D uncertain. Trimming removed 4 bases at V and 1 base at J, with 14 bases between. Germline V gene lookup returns CDR1 LNHDA and CDR2 SQIVND (reference sequence). CDR3 length equals 15 residues. In DNA form, the CDR3 reads TGTGCCAGTAGTACGTCACCCGACCCATCCTACGAGCAGTACTTC. Protein sequence: CASSTSPDPSYEQYF.

As to this clonotype: An end of the junction does not agree with germline; a read error may underlie this. J is TRBJ2-7 and V is TRBV6-6; D gene unclear. CDR1 is MNHNY, CDR2 SVGAGI, per germline (reference sequence). The CDR3 has 15 amino acids. CDR3 sequence (DNA): TGTGCCAGCAATTCTCCCACCCTGAGCTCCTACGAGCAATACTTC. This codes for CASNSPTLSSYEQYF.

The CDR3: CASSASGVTQYF. DNA for the CDR3: TGTGCCAGCAGCGCCTCAGGAGTTACCCAGTATTTT. V usage is TRBV6-1 and J usage is TRBJ2-3; D gene ambiguous. Trimming removed 6 bases from V and 12 bases from J, with 16 bases in between. The length of the CDR3 is 12 residues. CDR1 MNHNS and CDR2 SASEGT come from the germline V gene.

This clonotype was found once. The chain joins TRBV30 to TRBJ2-4; TRBD2 matches 8 bases. Germline CDR1 GTSNPN, CDR2 SVGIG (reference sequence). The CDR3 runs to 13 residues. Losses at the gene ends were 3 bases for V and 7 bases for J; bases not matched to a gene: 5. The CDR3 is CAWRGTGGNIQYF. CDR3 nucleotides: TGTGCCTGGAGAGGTACGGGAGGGAACATTCAGTACTTC.

A note on this clonotype: A read error may be the cause here, since a much bigger clone is one base away. The CDR3 end shows no conserved phenylalanine or tryptophan, and so a read error is likely. The chain carries TRBV5-1 and TRBJ1-1; D possibly corresponds to TRBD1 (6 bases). CDR1 is SGHRS and CDR2 is YFSETQ in the germline V gene. V lost 0 bases to trimming and J lost 1 base, with 13 bases between them. This CDR3 is 16 amino acids long. DNA of the CDR3: TGCGCCAGCAGCTTGGGACAGGTCTTTGCGAACACTGAAGCTTTCTAT. Residues: CASSLGQVFANTEAFY.

With regard to this clonotype: At one of its ends the junction is not consistent with the germline gene, which may arise from a read error. The V and J genes are TRBV6-1 and TRBJ2-2, with D perhaps assigned TRBD1 or TRBD2 (5 bases each). The V gene's germline CDR1 is MNHNS and CDR2 SASEGT. The CDR3 runs to 15 residues. The CDR3 reads CASRSWGAGTGELFF. The CDR3 nucleotides read TGTGCTAGCAGGTCCTGGGGCGCGGGTACCGGGGAGCTGTTTTTT.

V usage is TRBV6-5 and J usage is TRBJ2-1; 7 bases map to TRBD2. The germline V gene encodes CDR1 MNHEY and CDR2 SVGAGI. V shed 5 bases and J 9 bases; nucleotides not matched to a gene: 7. The CDR3 is 13 residues long. Here the CDR3 reads CASSLSTGGEQFF. CDR3 bases: TGTGCCAGCAGTCTCAGTACGGGGGGTGAGCAGTTCTTC.

The chain combines TRBV6-6 with TRBJ1-6, with 8 bases fitting TRBD1. After removal of 9 bases from V and 7 bases from J, the junction contained 11 bases not matched to a gene. The CDR3 totals 15 residues. The germline gives CDR1 MNHNY, CDR2 SVGAGI (reference sequence). The CDR3 nucleotides read TGTGCCAGGAGTCTCGGGACAGGATGCAATTCACCCCTCCACTTT. Protein product: CARSLGTGCNSPLHF.

Note on this clonotype: Relative to the germline gene, one junction end is altered; a read error may explain this. The genes are TRBV11-2 and TRBJ2-4; no clear D gene. Germline CDR1 and CDR2: SGHAT and FQNNGV. The CDR3 covers 15 residues. CDR3: CASTTSAVAKNIKYF. The CDR3 DNA reads TGTGCCAGTACCACTTCGGCAGTAGCCAAAAACATTAAGTACTTC.

In DNA form, the CDR3 reads TGTGCCAGCAGTCAGACACTCGATGGAACCTTTGGCTACACCTTC. Its protein product is CASSQTLDGTFGYTF. This chain links TRBV6-2 or TRBV6-3 with TRBJ1-2; unclear D gene. The CDR3 totals 15 residues. From germline, CDR1 is MNHEY and CDR2 SVGEGT. V dropped 5 bases and J dropped 7 bases, with 20 bases sitting between them.

The CDR3 DNA sequence: TGTGCCATCAGTGAGTCCCCCGGGACACTCCTATTATGCACAGATACGCAGTATTTT. Amino acids: CAISESPGTLLLCTDTQYF. The chain is built from TRBV10-3 and TRBJ2-3, with a tentative D call TRBD1 (6 bases). CDR3 length: 19 residues. Germline V lookup: CDR1 ENHRY, CDR2 SYGVKD. V dropped 0 bases and J dropped 1 base, with 20 bases sitting between them.

This clonotype was counted at least ten times. This chain links TRBV6-4 with TRBJ2-3; 10 bases fit TRBD1. CDR1 and CDR2 from the germline V gene are MRHNA and SNTAGT. V lost 2 bases, J lost 4 bases, and 3 bases stayed unmatched. The CDR3 spans 15 residues. The CDR3: CASSDTGTGADTQYF. The DNA of the CDR3 is TGTGCCAGCAGTGACACTGGGACAGGGGCAGATACGCAGTATTTT.

Note on this clonotype: The CDR3 ends on some other residue instead of the conserved phenylalanine or tryptophan, so this is likely a read error. V and J are TRBV10-3 and TRBJ1-1, with a tentative D call TRBD1 (6 bases). CDR3 size: 14 residues. Trimming pared 6 bases from V and 0 bases from J, leaving 11 bases between. Per germline, CDR1 ENHRY and CDR2 SYGVKD. The CDR3 nucleotides are TGTGCCATCAGCATACAGGGTCTGAACACTGAAGCTTTCTCT. This gives the protein CAISIQGLNTEAFS.

As concerns this clonotype: The germline gene is not matched at one end of the junction; a read error may be the cause. This rearrangement joins TRBV6-6 to TRBJ2-2, with TRBD1 as a possible D gene (8 bases). The CDR3 is 15 amino acids. Germline V gene sequence: CDR1 MNHNY, CDR2 SVGAGI (reference sequence). CDR3 coding DNA: TGTACCAGCACTACAGGGGGGGCGAAAACCGGGGAGATGTTTTTT. Translated: CTSTTGGAKTGEMFF.